This TCR beta chain was profiled in a study of graft-versus-host responses after intestinal transplantation. Study findings and constraints: Elevated graft-versus-host to host-versus-graft clonal ratios in allografts were recorded for patients with graft-donor T cell macrochimerism.

CDR3 size: 15 residues. Trimming took 2 bases from V and 2 from J; bases not matched to a gene: 3. Germline V gene data show CDR1 as LGHNA and CDR2 as YNFKEQ. Plating combined about 200,000 CFSE-labeled responder cells with about 200,000 irradiated, violet-dye-labeled stimulator cells. Generated by immunoSEQ multiplex PCR, the TCRdb table keeps only in-frame clones and is missing some. The table shows some 5,000 clones, with roughly 30% occurring only once. This clone has a handful of counts. Sequencing was performed on alloreactive CD4+ T cells from a mixed lymphocyte reaction culture, taken before transplantation. Subset denoted: CFSE-low proliferating T cells sorted from roughly six-day pre-transplant mixed lymphocyte reaction (GvH or HvG direction). This chain joins TRBV4-2 and TRBJ2-7, with 10 bases lining up with TRBD2. The sequence was obtained from a human patient who was an organ donor for intestinal transplantation. CDR3 bases: TGTGCCAGCAGCCAACGAGCGGGAGGGCCCTACGAGCAGTACTTC. Protein sequence: CASSQRAGGPYEQYF.